A selection of T cell receptor beta chains follows, all from one sample in a study of cytomegalovirus exposure and HLA in healthy donors. TCRdb keeps only in-frame clones here, not all; method: immunoSEQ multiplex PCR. The sample carries roughly 200,000 clones, roughly four fifths recorded once. Material: PBMCs. The receptors were sampled from a male donor in good health and CMV-seronegative. The conserved cysteine and the conserved F or W are not part of the CDR3 here.

>TRBV12-5
ASGPSTDTQY
>TRBV28
ASSPRTGYQPQH
>TRBV30
AGGGYEQY
>TRBV7-2
ASSLAGQYDYGYT
>TRBV28
ASSSSYIAESTGPNYGYT
>TRBV29-1
SVEVINRQGYGNTIY
>TRBV28
ASSLWPAGTNTGELF
>TRBV4-2
ASSQEVGGTYGYT
>TRBV19
ASSASSGGAYNEQF
>TRBV6-5
ASSRQGGNQPQH
>TRBV6-5
ASSYQGTGSGF
>TRBV5-6
ASSLGGGARNEQF
>TRBV29-1
GGLAGKEQY
>TRBV27
ASSFRIGAGKETQY
>TRBV14
ASSPRVDSPLH
>TRBV29-1
SVLSSGGFPRADTQY
>TRBV6-6
ASRQLAGTYNEQF
>TRBV27
ASGLAGVYNEQF
>TRBV28
ASSGGTGPAQF